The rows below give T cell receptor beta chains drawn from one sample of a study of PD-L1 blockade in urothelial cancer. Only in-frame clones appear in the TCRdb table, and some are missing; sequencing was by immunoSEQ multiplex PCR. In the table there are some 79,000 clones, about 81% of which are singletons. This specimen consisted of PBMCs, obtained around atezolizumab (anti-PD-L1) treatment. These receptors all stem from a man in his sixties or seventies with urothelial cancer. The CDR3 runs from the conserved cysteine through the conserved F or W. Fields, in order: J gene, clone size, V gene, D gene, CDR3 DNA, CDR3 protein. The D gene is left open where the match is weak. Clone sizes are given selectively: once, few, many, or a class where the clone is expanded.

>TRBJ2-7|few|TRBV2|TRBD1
TGTGCCAGCAACAGGGGAATGAACGAGCAGTACTTC
CASNRGMNEQYF
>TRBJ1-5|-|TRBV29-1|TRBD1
TGCAGCGTCCGCGGGACAGGGGAAGAGCTTGCCAATCAGCCCCAGCATTTT
CSVRGTGEELANQPQHF
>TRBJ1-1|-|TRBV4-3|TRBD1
TGCGCCAGCAGCCCCGGACAGGCGAACACTGAAGCTTTCTTT
CASSPGQANTEAFF
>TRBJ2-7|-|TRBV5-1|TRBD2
TGCGCCAGCAGCTTGACACTAGCGGGAGGCGAGCAGTACTTC
CASSLTLAGGEQYF
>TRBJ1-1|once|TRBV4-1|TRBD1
TGCGCCAGCAGCCAAGATTGGGGACAGGGTACTGAAGCTTTCTTT
CASSQDWGQGTEAFF
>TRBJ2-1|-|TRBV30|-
TGTGCCTGCCAGTCCGCGGGCGGGTACAATGAGCAGTTCTTC
CACQSAGGYNEQFF
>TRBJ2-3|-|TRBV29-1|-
TGCAGCGTTGCCGCGGTTGCGGATACGCAGTATTTT
CSVAAVADTQYF
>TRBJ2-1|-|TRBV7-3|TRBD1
TGTGCCAGCAGCTCGGAAGGGGGCGGTGAGCAGTTCTTC
CASSSEGGGEQFF
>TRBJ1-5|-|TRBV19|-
TGTGCCAGTAGTCCAATGGTGACAATAGATCATTTTGGTCAGCCCCAGCATTTT
CASSPMVTIDHFGQPQHF
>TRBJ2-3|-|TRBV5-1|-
TGCGCCAGCACCCATGGGGGCGGGAGCACAGATACGCAGTATTTT
CASTHGGGSTDTQYF
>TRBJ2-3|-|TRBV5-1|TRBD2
TGCGCCAGCAGCCCCCTTAGCGGGAGCACAGATACGCAGTATTTT
CASSPLSGSTDTQYF
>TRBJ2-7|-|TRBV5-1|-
TGCGCCAGCAGCTTGAACGCCCGCAGCTCCTACGAGCAGTACTTC
CASSLNARSSYEQYF
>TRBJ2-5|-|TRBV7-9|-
TGTGCCAGCAGCTCAGCCGGGACTCAAGAGACCCAGTACTTC
CASSSAGTQETQYF
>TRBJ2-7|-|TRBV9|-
TGTGCCAGCAGCGTGGCGGCAGCCTTTTCCTACGAGCAGTACTTC
CASSVAAAFSYEQYF
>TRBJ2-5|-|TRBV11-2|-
TGTGCCAGCAGCTTCGAGCGCCTCCAAGAGACCCAGTACTTC
CASSFERLQETQYF
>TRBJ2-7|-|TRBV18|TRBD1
TGTGCCAGCTCACAAGGACAGGTCTACGAGCAGTACTTC
CASSQGQVYEQYF
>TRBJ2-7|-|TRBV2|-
TGTGCCAGCAGCCGGTCCCCCTACGAGCAGTACTTC
CASSRSPYEQYF
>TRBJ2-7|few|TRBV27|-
TGTGCCAGCAGTTTCAACAGGGTTGCCGACGAGCAGTACTTC
CASSFNRVADEQYF
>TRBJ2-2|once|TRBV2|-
TGTGCCAGCAGTGCAGGGGTCACCGGGGAGCTGTTTTTT
CASSAGVTGELFF
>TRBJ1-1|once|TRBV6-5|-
TGTGCCAGCAGTCCGGGGTGGGACACTGAAGCTTTCTTT
CASSPGWDTEAFF
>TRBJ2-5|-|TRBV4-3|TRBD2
TGCGCCAGCAGCCAAGATTACTTGACTAGCGGACTTCAAGAGACCCAGTACTTC
CASSQDYLTSGLQETQYF
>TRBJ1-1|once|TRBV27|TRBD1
TGTGCCAGCAGGGGGACAGGATGGAGGACTGAAGCTTTCTTT
CASRGTGWRTEAFF
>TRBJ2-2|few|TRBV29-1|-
TGCAGCGTGGGGAGGCCAAACGGGGAGCTGTTTTTT
CSVGRPNGELFF
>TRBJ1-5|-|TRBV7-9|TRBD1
TGTGCCAGCAGCCCAGGGACAGGGGGTCAGCCCCAGCATTTT
CASSPGTGGQPQHF
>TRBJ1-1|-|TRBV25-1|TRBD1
TGTGCCAGCAGTCCAGGGGGGAGAGGCACTGAAGCTTTCTTT
CASSPGGRGTEAFF
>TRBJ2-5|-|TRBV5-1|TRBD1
TGCGCCAGCAGCTTGGTGGGACAGGCCCAAGAGACCCAGTACTTC
CASSLVGQAQETQYF
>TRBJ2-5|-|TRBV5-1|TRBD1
TGCGCCAGCAGCCCAATGACAGGGCTCTTCCGGGAGACCCAGTACTTC
CASSPMTGLFRETQYF
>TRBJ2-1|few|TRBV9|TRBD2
TGTGCCAGCAGCGTAGTGGCTAGCGGGGACAATGAGCAGTTCTTC
CASSVVASGDNEQFF
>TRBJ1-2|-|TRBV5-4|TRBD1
TGTGCCAGCAGTCCGAAATTCCAGGGGGCGGGCGGCTACACCTTC
CASSPKFQGAGGYTF
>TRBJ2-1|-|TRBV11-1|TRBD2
TGTGCCAGCAGCTTAGAGCGTACTAGCGGGAATTACAATGAGCAGTTCTTC
CASSLERTSGNYNEQFF
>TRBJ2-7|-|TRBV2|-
TGTGCCAGCAGTGATTATGCAGGGGAAAATTACGAGCAGTACTTC
CASSDYAGENYEQYF
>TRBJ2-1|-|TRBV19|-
TGTGCCAGTTCGACTCAACGGGGAGGTGAGCAGTTCTTC
CASSTQRGGEQFF
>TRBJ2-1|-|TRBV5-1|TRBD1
TGCGCCAGCAGCTTGGGACAGGGCTCCTACAATGAGCAGTTCTTC
CASSLGQGSYNEQFF
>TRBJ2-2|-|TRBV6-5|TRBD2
TGTGCCAGCACAGGGATCGGGGGGACCGGGGAGCTGTTTTTT
CASTGIGGTGELFF
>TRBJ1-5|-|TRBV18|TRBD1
TGTGCCAGCTCACCCGGGACAGGGGGGAATCAGCCCCAGCATTTT
CASSPGTGGNQPQHF
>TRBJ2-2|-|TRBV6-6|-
TGTGCCAGCAGTTACCGGAGTTACACCGGGGAGCTGTTTTTT
CASSYRSYTGELFF
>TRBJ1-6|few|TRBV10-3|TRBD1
TGTGCCATCAGCGCCGGACAGGGTTCTTCACCCCTCCACTTT
CAISAGQGSSPLHF
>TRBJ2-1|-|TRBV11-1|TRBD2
TGTGCCAGCAGCTCGCATCGTAGCGGGGGGTACAATGAGCAGTTCTTC
CASSSHRSGGYNEQFF
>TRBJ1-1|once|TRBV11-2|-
TGTGCCAGCAGCTTGGACAGAGGAACTGAAGCTTTCTTT
CASSLDRGTEAFF
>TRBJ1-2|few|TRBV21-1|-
TGTGCCAGCAGACGGACAGCTCCTAACTATGGCTACACCTTC
CASRRTAPNYGYTF
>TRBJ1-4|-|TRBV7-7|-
TGTGCCAGCAGCACGACAGTTAATGAAAAACTGTTTTTT
CASSTTVNEKLFF
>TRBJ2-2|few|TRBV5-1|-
TGCGCCAGCAGTCGTGACACCGCGAACACCGGGGAGCTGTTTTTT
CASSRDTANTGELFF
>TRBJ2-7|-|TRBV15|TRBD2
TGTGCCACCAGCAGAGACGCTAGCGGGAACTACGAGCAGTACTTC
CATSRDASGNYEQYF
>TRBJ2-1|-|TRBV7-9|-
TGTGCCAGCACCACCGGACGGGGCAATGAGCAGTTCTTC
CASTTGRGNEQFF
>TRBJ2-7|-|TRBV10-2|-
TGCGCCAGCAGTGAGTATCGGGACACGTCGTACTACGAGCAGTACTTC
CASSEYRDTSYYEQYF
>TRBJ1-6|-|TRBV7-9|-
TGTGCCAGCAGCTTAGACAGGGAAGCACCCCTCCACTTT
CASSLDREAPLHF
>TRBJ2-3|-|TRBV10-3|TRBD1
TGTGCCATCAGTGAGTCGTTTAGGGGGCAGCATTTCACAGATACGCAGTATTTT
CAISESFRGQHFTDTQYF
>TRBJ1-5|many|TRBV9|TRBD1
TGTGCCAGCAGCGAGGGACAGTATCAGCCCCAGCATTTT
CASSEGQYQPQHF
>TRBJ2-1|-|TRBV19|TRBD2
TGTGCCAGTGCCAAAGCGGGGGCCCCCTACAATGAGCAGTTCTTC
CASAKAGAPYNEQFF
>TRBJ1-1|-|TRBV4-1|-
TGCGCCAGCAGCCAAGATTGGGAGGGCCTGGGGGCTGAAGCTTTCTTT
CASSQDWEGLGAEAFF
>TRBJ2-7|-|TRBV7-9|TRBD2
TGTGCCAGCAGCTTATTCCCTAGCGGGAGGGCCACCTACGAGCAGTACTTC
CASSLFPSGRATYEQYF